This TCR beta chain comes out of a study of OX40 agonist ivuxolimab in advanced cancers. Whole-study context: 30% to 40% of patients had received prior checkpoint inhibitor therapy. Overall study findings and caveats: Some patients who did not respond also had low normalized T-cell clonal expansion.

Worth noting for this clone: The target antigen is unknown.

Method: immunoSEQ multiplex PCR; TCRdb's copy keeps in-frame clones and lacks some. The data show roughly 79,000 clones, 85% to 95% seen once. Germline assignment: CDR1 DFQATT and CDR2 SNEGSKA (reference sequence). The germline V and J ends were trimmed by 6 bases and 5 bases, with 7 bases remaining between them. This CDR3 comprises 10 residues. The J gene is TRBJ2-5, the V gene TRBV20-1; D not certain. This TCR came from an adult with an advanced solid tumor such as melanoma, head and neck, liver or kidney cancer. Specimen: CD4+ or CD8+ T cells sorted from blood, collected in a trial of the OX40 agonist ivuxolimab. This CDR3 is CSANSETQYF. The CDR3, as DNA: TGCAGTGCGAACAGCGAGACCCAGTACTTC.